Below are 2 T cell receptor beta chains sequenced from a single sample in a study of blood T cell repertoires in COVID-19. Data came from immunoSEQ multiplex PCR; TCRdb stores just in-frame clones and leaves some out. The sample comprises approximately 210,000 clones, roughly four fifths of which are singletons, and roughly 12% rests with the top ten. Input material: peripheral blood. The receptors were sampled from a woman aged 40 to 50 with acute or convalescent COVID-19.

The rearrangement links TRBV4-1 to TRBJ2-1; D is perhaps TRBD1 (6 bases). Germline CDR1 reads MGHRA; CDR2 reads YSYEKL. Trimming took off 2 bases at V and 8 bases at J, with 13 bases between the two ends. The CDR3 is 14 amino acids. The CDR3 DNA follows: TGCGCCAGCAGCCAATACAGAACAGGGTATGAGCAGTTCTTC. Translating gives CASSQYRTGYEQFF.

The genes are TRBV4-3 and TRBJ2-7, with D unclear. Trimming cost V 0 bases and J 3 bases, with 6 bases left between them. CDR1 is LGHNA and CDR2 is YSLEER in the germline V gene. This CDR3 contains 13 residues. CDR3 residues: CASSQDKYYEQYF. For the CDR3, the DNA is TGCGCCAGCAGCCAAGATAAATACTACGAGCAGTACTTC.